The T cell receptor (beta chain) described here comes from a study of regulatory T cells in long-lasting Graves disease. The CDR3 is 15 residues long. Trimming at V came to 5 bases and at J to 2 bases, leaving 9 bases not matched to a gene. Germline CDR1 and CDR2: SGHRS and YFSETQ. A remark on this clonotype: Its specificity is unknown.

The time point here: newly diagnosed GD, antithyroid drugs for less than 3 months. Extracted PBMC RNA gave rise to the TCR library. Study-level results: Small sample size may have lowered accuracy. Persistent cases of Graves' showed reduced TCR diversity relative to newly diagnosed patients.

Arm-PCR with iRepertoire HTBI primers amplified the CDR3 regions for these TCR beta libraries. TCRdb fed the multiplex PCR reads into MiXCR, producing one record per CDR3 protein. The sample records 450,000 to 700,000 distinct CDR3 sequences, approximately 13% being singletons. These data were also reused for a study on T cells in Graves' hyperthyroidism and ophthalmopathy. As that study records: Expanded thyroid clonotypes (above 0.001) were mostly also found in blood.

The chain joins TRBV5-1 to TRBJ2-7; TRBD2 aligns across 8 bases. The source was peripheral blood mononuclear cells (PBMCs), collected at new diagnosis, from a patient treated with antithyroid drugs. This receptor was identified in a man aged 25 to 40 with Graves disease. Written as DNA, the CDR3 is TGCGCCAGCAGATCCTTCGGGAGGGCAACCTACGAGCAGTACTTC. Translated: CASRSFGRATYEQYF.